The 13 T cell receptor beta chains below come from one sample, sequenced in a study of T cells after yellow fever vaccination. TCRdb reprocessed the 5' RACE reads via MiXCR and lists one record per CDR3 protein. The sample has about 160,000 distinct CDR3 sequences, less than 9% seen once. Sequencing was performed on CD4+ T cells sorted from PBMCs, taken 4 to 6 days after the first yellow fever vaccination. The receptors derive from a man between 18 and 29 years old who received the YFV17D yellow fever vaccine.

This clonotype was recorded many times. J is TRBJ2-3 and V is TRBV20-1, with D possibly TRBD1 on 6 matching bases. There are 15 residues in the CDR3. V was clipped by 6 bases and J by 0 bases, with 16 bases between them. Germline values: CDR1 DFQATT, CDR2 SNEGSKA (reference sequence). CDR3: CSAATGSSSTDTQYF. CDR3 coding DNA: TGCAGTGCGGCGACAGGTTCCTCTAGCACAGATACGCAGTATTTT.

This clonotype was recorded many times. This chain uses TRBV6-2 or TRBV6-3 with TRBJ1-6; D remains unclear. Trimming took off 2 bases at V and 9 bases at J, with 8 bases between the two ends. CDR3 length equals 13 residues. Germline V lookup: CDR1 MNHEY, CDR2 SVGEGT. The CDR3 protein is CASSYRAGSPLHF. The CDR3 DNA is TGTGCCAGCAGTTACAGGGCGGGTTCACCCCTCCACTTT.

The rearrangement uses TRBV12-2 and TRBJ2-4; TRBD2, the D gene given by the table, was not confirmed from the DNA. TRBV12-2 is annotated as a pseudogene. The CDR3 extends over 13 amino acids. In DNA, the CDR3 is TGTGCAAGTCGCTTAAGTACGGGGAGCATTCAGTACTTC. Translation: CASRLSTGSIQYF.

This clonotype was picked up a small number of times. The rearrangement joins TRBV19 to TRBJ2-1, with 7 bases identical to TRBD1. Germline lookup yields CDR1 LNHDA and CDR2 SQIVND (reference sequence). The ends lost 3 bases at V and 7 bases at J; junction bases unmatched: 6. The CDR3 consists of 14 residues. DNA of the CDR3: TGTGCCAGTAGTATGTCATACAGGGGAAATGAGCAGTTCTTC. Amino acids: CASSMSYRGNEQFF.

This clonotype has at least ten counts. The chain employs TRBV20-1 and TRBJ2-1; a possible D gene is TRBD2 (5 bases). V lost 3 bases, J lost 7 bases, and 13 bases lay in between. The CDR3 length is 13 residues. Germline CDR1 is DFQATT and CDR2 is SNEGSKA (reference sequence). The CDR3 DNA follows: TGCAGTGCTAGTGAGGGTTTTTATAATGAGCAGTTCTTC. Protein product: CSASEGFYNEQFF.

This clonotype was seen at least ten times. This chain connects TRBV11-2 to TRBJ2-7; D is tentatively TRBD1 or TRBD2 (7 bases each). CDR1 is SGHAT and CDR2 is FQNNGV in the germline V gene. This CDR3 has 17 residues. V lost 5 bases and J 6 bases, leaving 26 bases between the germline ends. For the CDR3, the DNA is TGTGCCAGCAGCCTCGGGGACAGTATAGGGAGGGATGGCGAGCAGTACTTC. This codes for CASSLGDSIGRDGEQYF. Using reference TRBV11-2 and TRBJ2-7 for the parts outside the CDR3, the full variable domain is EAGVAQSPRYKIIEKRQSVAFWCNPISGHATLYWYQQILGQGPKLLIQFQNNGVVDDSQLPKDRFSAERLKGVDSTLKIQPAKLEDSAVYLCASSLGDSIGRDGEQYFGPGTRLTVT.

This clonotype has just a few counts. This chain joins TRBV7-8 and TRBJ2-1; D perhaps matches TRBD2 (5 bases). CDR3 length equals 17 residues. Deletions cut 1 base from V and 8 bases from J, with 21 bases between. Per germline, CDR1 SGHVS and CDR2 FQNEAQ. CDR3 in DNA: TGTGCCAGCAGCTTAGGAGGGAGTTGGGTTCTTGCGGATGAGCAGTTCTTC. Its translation is CASSLGGSWVLADEQFF.

The CDR3 nucleotides are TGTGCCAGCAGCCGAACAGGCACCTCTGGAAACACCATATATTTT. It codes for CASSRTGTSGNTIYF. V usage is TRBV7-9 and J usage is TRBJ1-3; maybe TRBD1 (5 bases). V was cut by 5 bases and J by 0 bases, with 11 bases left in between. The germline gives CDR1 SEHNR, CDR2 FQNEAQ (reference sequence). CDR3 size: 15 residues.

The CDR3 loop is CASIPMVGVYEAFF. The DNA for the CDR3 is TGTGCCAGCATTCCGATGGTGGGGGTCTACGAGGCTTTCTTT. The chain links TRBV6-1 to TRBJ1-1, with TRBD1 as a possible D gene (5 bases). Germline loops: CDR1 MNHNS, CDR2 SASEGT. The CDR3 consists of 14 residues. Trimming removed 7 bases from V and 11 bases from J, with 23 bases in between.

Many counts were recorded for this clonotype. V gene TRBV12-3 or TRBV12-4 combines with J gene TRBJ2-3; the D gene could be TRBD1 or TRBD2 (5 bases each). CDR3 length equals 13 residues. V shed 3 bases and J shed 3 bases, with 7 bases lying between them. As DNA, the CDR3 is TGTGCCAGCAGTTTCGGGGCGACAGATACGCAGTATTTT. Protein: CASSFGATDTQYF.

This clonotype was recorded at least ten times. The rearrangement joins TRBV9 to TRBJ2-7; perhaps TRBD2 as D (6 bases). Between the trimmed V and J ends, which lost 4 bases and 0 bases, there was a span of 14 bases. This CDR3 is built from 15 residues. Germline assignment: CDR1 SGDLS and CDR2 YYNGEE. CDR3 sequence (DNA): TGTGCCAGCAGCCTCCGGGACGGGGGCTCCTACGAGCAGTACTTC. It encodes CASSLRDGGSYEQYF.

This clonotype has a handful of counts. This chain connects TRBV20-1 to TRBJ1-5; D is unresolved. Germline V gene sequence: CDR1 DFQATT, CDR2 SNEGSKA (reference sequence). CDR3 length: 18 amino acids. Trimming removed 3 bases from V and 0 bases from J, with 21 bases in between. The CDR3: CSASVGDASWYSNQPQHF. For the CDR3, the DNA is TGCAGTGCTAGCGTTGGTGATGCCTCATGGTATAGCAATCAGCCCCAGCATTTT.

This clonotype was seen many times. The rearrangement joins TRBV10-3 to TRBJ2-7; D remains unclear. Per germline, CDR1 ENHRY and CDR2 SYGVKD. V dropped 2 bases and J dropped 4 bases, with 6 bases sitting between them. CDR3 size: 12 residues. The CDR3 region has the DNA TGTGCCATCAGTGAGGCCAGATACGAGCAGTACTTC. Translation gives CAISEARYEQYF.